This T cell receptor (beta chain) was recovered during a study of T cell clonality in common variable immunodeficiency. Findings of the study overall: In common variable immunodeficiency, TCR beta chains reportedly carried fewer deletions and N-nucleotide insertions. Links between repertoire features and CVID complications were heterogeneity-limited. TCRbeta clonality was increased in CVID versus healthy controls.

The table came from immunoSEQ multiplex PCR; TCRdb's copy has only in-frame clones and leaves some out. The repertoire yields 15,000 to 25,000 clones, none seen only once; the top ten contain over 2%. For at least one year, all CVID subjects received replacement immunoglobulin. Germline assignment: CDR1 SGHKS and CDR2 YYEKEE (reference sequence). V was cut by 1 base and J by 3 bases, with 7 bases left in between. The CDR3 is made up of 13 amino acids. Ten or more counts support this clone. Its specificity is unknown. The CDR3 goes on 3 residues after the read ends, and that part is filled in from the germline J gene.

The sequenced material came from peripheral blood mononuclear cells. The source of this sequence is a human donor with common variable immunodeficiency. The J gene is TRBJ1-2, the V gene TRBV5-5; tentatively, D is TRBD1 (5 bases). Incomplete CDR3 DNA: TGTGCCAGCAGCTTGATGACAGACTATGGC. Its protein product is CASSLMTDYG. The whole CDR3 protein reads CASSLMTDYGYTF. Full variable domain (missing parts from reference TRBV5-5 and TRBJ1-2): DAGVTQSPTHLIKTRGQQVTLRCSPISGHKSVSWYQQVLGQGPQFIFQYYEKEERGRGNFPDRFSARQFPNYSSELNVNALLLGDSALYLCASSLMTDYGYTFGSGTRLTVV.